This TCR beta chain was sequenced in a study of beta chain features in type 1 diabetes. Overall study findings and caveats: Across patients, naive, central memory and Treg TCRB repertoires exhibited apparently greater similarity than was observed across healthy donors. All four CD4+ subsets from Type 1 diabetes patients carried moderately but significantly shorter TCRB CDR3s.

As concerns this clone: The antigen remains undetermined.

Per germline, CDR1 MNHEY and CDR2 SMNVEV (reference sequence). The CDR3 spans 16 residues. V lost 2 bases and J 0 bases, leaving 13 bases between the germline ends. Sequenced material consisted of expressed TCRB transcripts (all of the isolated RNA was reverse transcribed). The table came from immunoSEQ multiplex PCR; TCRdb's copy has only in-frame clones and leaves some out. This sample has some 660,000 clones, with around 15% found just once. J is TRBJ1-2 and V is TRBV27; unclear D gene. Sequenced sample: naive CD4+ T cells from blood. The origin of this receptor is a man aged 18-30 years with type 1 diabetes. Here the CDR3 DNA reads TGTGCCAGCAGTTTAAAAGCCGAGAGTGCTAACTATGGCTACACCTTC. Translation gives CASSLKAESANYGYTF.